The table lists the clone carrying this T cell receptor (beta chain) with a few counts. The CDR3 contains 11 residues. Trimming removed 3 bases at V and 5 bases at J, with 4 bases between. Germline CDR1 and CDR2: SGHDN and FVKESK. The data derive from a study of immune characterization of retroperitoneal liposarcoma. TCRdb redid the calling of the PCR reads with MiXCR, one entry per CDR3 protein. The data show several thousand distinct CDR3 sequences, under 30% seen once. The rearrangement links TRBV14 to TRBJ1-1, with D unclear. The material sequenced was blood. The sequence was obtained from a male donor with retroperitoneal liposarcoma. The CDR3 protein is CASSHETEAFF. CDR3 nucleotide sequence: TGTGCCAGCAGCCATGAGACTGAAGCTTTCTTT. Filled out from reference TRBV14 and TRBJ1-1, the complete variable domain reads EAGVTQFPSHSVIEKGQTVTLRCDPISGHDNLYWYRRVMGKEIKFLLHFVKESKQDESGMPNNRFLAERTGGTYSTLKVQPAELEDSGVYFCASSHETEAFFGQGTRLTVV.